This T cell receptor beta chain was observed in a study of cytomegalovirus exposure and HLA in healthy donors. The CDR3 is 15 residues long. Germline assignment: CDR1 LGHNA and CDR2 YNFKEQ. V gave up 3 bases and J gave up 9 bases; unmatched junction bases: 13. 60 Vbeta and 13 Jbeta primers were used in PCR. As processed by the authors: Unique TCR beta chains totaled some 80 million in a later count, with around 10 million of them shared. Sequencing used immunoSEQ multiplex PCR; TCRdb keeps in-frame clones, though not all of them. That table is the source of V, J and clone size, and D and trimming were worked out from the DNA. The table has approximately 160,000 clones, approximately 85% seen once. Findings and limits, study-wide: According to a later analysis, donors in an Asian-associated ancestry cluster reportedly had fewer N-insertions than the approximately 730-donor mean. Later analysis showed TCR association rates varying by HLA locus, highest for DRB1 and lowest for HLA-C.

To note about this clone: The antigen is not known.

V usage is TRBV4-2 and J usage is TRBJ1-2; 7 bases align to TRBD1. This receptor was obtained from a girl aged 10-17 years in good health and CMV-seropositive. Sequenced input: PBMCs. CDR3 sequence: CASSQPGGPSWSYTF. CDR3 bases: TGTGCCAGCAGCCAGCCAGGGGGTCCCTCCTGGAGCTACACCTTC.